This record concerns one TCR beta chain sequence. The CDR3 extends over 15 amino acids. Trimming shortened V by 5 bases and J by 3 bases, and 17 bases separated the two germline ends. The germline gives CDR1 MNHEY, CDR2 SVGEGT. The data were taken from a study of blood T cell repertoires in COVID-19. Study background: COVID-19 samples from acute and convalescent phases originated in the United States, Italy and Spain.

Using immunoSEQ multiplex PCR, the repertoire was profiled, and TCRdb retains in-frame clones only, with some absent. The repertoire has about 180,000 clones, roughly 90% of them found once; the top ten carry about 0.54%. This sequence was found in a man in his forties or fifties with acute or convalescent COVID-19. Source material: peripheral blood. The chain couples TRBV6-2 or TRBV6-3 to TRBJ2-7, with D perhaps TRBD2 (6 bases). For the CDR3, the DNA is TGTGCCAGCAGTCACCGGGCTAGCGCCGGCTACGAGCAGTACTTC. Translation gives CASSHRASAGYEQYF.